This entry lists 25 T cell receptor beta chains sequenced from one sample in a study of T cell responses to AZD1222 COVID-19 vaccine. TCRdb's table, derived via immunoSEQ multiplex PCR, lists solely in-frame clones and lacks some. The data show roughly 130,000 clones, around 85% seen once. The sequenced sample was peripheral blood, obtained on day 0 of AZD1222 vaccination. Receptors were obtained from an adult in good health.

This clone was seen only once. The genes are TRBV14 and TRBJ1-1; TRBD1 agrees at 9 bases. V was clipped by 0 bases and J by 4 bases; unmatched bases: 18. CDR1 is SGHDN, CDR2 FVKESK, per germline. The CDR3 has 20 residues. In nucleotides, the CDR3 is TGTGCCAGCAGCCAAGATCGATATTGGCGGCGGGACAGGGTTGCCACTGAAGCTTTCTTT. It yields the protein CASSQDRYWRRDRVATEAFF.

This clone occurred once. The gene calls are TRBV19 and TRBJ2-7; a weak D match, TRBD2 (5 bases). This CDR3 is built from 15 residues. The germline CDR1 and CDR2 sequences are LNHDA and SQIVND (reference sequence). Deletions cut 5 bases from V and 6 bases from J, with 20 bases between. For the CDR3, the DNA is TGTGCCAGTAGTCGACAAGATTCGGGGATAAGCGAGCAGTACTTC. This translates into CASSRQDSGISEQYF. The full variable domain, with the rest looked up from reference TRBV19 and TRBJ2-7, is DGGITQSPKYLFRKEGQNVTLSCEQNLNHDAMYWYRQDPGQGLRLIYYSQIVNDFQKGDIAEGYSVSREKKESFPLTVTSAQKNPTAFYLCASSRQDSGISEQYFGPGTRLTVT.

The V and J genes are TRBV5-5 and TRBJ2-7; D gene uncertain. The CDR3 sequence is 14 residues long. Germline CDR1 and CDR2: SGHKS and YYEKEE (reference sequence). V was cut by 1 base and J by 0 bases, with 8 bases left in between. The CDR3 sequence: CASSLYESSYEQYF. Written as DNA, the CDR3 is TGTGCCAGCAGCTTGTACGAAAGCTCCTACGAGCAGTACTTC. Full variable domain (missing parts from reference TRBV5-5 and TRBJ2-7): DAGVTQSPTHLIKTRGQQVTLRCSPISGHKSVSWYQQVLGQGPQFIFQYYEKEERGRGNFPDRFSARQFPNYSSELNVNALLLGDSALYLCASSLYESSYEQYFGPGTRLTVT.

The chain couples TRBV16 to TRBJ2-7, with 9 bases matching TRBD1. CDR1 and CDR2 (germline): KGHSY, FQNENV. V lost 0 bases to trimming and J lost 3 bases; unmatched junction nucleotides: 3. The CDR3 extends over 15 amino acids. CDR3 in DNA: TGTGCCAGCAGCCAATCCGGGACAGGGTACTACGAGCAGTACTTC. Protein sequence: CASSQSGTGYYEQYF.

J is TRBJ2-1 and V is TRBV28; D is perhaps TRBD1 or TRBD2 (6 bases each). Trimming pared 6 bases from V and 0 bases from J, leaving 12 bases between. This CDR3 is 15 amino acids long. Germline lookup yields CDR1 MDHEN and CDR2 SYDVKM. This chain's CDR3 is CASRNREASYNEQFF. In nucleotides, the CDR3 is TGTGCCAGCAGAAACAGGGAGGCCTCCTACAATGAGCAGTTCTTC.

As DNA, the CDR3 is TGTGCCAGCAGCAGACTAGGGGGAGGAGCCTACGAGCAGTACTTC. As protein: CASSRLGGGAYEQYF. This chain uses TRBV6-2 or TRBV6-3 with TRBJ2-7; D is possibly TRBD1 or TRBD2 (6 bases each). The CDR3 extends over 15 amino acids. Germline V lookup: CDR1 MNHEY, CDR2 SVGEGT. Deletions cut 6 bases from V and 2 bases from J, with 17 bases between.

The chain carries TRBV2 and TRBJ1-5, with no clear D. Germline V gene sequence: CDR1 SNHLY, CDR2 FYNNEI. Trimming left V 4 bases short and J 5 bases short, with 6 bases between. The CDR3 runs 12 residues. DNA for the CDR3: TGTGCCAGCAGTGGGTGGGATCAGCCCCAGCATTTT. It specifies CASSGWDQPQHF.

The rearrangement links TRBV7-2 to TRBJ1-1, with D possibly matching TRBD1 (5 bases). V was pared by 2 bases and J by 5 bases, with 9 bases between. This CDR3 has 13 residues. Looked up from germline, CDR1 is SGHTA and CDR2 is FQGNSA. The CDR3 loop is CASSLWGETEAFF. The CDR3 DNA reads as TGTGCCAGCAGCTTATGGGGGGAAACTGAAGCTTTCTTT.

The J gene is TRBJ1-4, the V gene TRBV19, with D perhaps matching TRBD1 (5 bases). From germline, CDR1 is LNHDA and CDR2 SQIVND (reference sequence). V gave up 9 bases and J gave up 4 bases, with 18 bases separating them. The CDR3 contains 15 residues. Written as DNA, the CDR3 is TGTGCCAGCAGGGATCGCGGAGAGTATAATGAAAAACTGTTTTTT. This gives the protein CASRDRGEYNEKLFF.

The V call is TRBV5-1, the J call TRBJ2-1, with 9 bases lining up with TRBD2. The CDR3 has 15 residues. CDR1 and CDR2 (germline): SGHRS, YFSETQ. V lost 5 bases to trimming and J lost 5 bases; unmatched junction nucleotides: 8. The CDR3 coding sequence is TGCGCCAGCAGAGCAAGCGGGAGGTCCAACAATGAGCAGTTCTTC. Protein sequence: CASRASGRSNNEQFF.

The CDR3 is CASSATGSSGANVLTF. The CDR3 coding sequence is TGTGCCAGCAGTGCCACAGGGAGCTCTGGGGCCAACGTCCTGACTTTC. The chain is built from TRBV6-4 and TRBJ2-6, with TRBD1 as a possible D gene (6 bases). The CDR3 contains 16 residues. V lost 4 bases and J lost 0, with 10 bases in between. CDR1 MRHNA and CDR2 SNTAGT come from the germline V gene.

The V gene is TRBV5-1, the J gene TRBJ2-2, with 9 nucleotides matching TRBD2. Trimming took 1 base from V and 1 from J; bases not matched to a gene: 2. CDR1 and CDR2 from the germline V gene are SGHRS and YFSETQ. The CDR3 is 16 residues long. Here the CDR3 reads CASSLRLAVNTGELFF. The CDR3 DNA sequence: TGCGCCAGCAGCTTGAGACTAGCGGTGAACACCGGGGAGCTGTTTTTT.

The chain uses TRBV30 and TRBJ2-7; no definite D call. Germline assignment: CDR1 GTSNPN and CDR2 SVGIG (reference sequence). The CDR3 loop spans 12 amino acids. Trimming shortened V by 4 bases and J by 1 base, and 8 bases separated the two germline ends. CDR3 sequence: CAWNLGSYEQYF. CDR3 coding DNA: TGTGCCTGGAACCTTGGGTCCTACGAGCAGTACTTC.

CDR3 sequence: CASSPRDSWSYTGELFF. CDR3 DNA: TGTGCCAGCTCACCCCGGGACTCCTGGTCGTACACCGGGGAGCTGTTTTTT. The chain recombines TRBV18 with TRBJ2-2; D perhaps matches TRBD2 (6 bases). There are 17 residues in the CDR3. V was trimmed by 3 bases and J by 3 bases, leaving 17 bases between them. CDR1 and CDR2 from the germline V gene are KGHSH and LQKENI.

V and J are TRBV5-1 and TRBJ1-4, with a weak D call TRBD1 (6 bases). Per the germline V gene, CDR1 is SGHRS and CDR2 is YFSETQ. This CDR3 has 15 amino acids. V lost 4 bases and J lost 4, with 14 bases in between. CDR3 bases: TGCGCCAGCAGCCCAGGACAGTATTTTAATGAAAAACTGTTTTTT. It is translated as CASSPGQYFNEKLFF.

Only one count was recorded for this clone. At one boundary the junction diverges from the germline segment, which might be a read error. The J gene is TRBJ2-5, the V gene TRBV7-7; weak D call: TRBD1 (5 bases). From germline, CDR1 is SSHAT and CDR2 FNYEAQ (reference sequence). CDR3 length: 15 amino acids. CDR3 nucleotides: TGTGCTAGCAGCTTAGTTCCAGGGCGGCAAGAGACCCAGTACTTC. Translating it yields CASSLVPGRQETQYF.

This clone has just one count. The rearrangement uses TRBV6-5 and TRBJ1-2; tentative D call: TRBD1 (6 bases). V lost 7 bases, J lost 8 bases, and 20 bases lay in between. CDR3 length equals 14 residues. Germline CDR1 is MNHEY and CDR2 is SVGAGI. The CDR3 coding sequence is TGTGCCAGCACCAGAAGGGGGACCCCCCTCGGCTACACCTTC. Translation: CASTRRGTPLGYTF.

CDR3 loop: CASSPQRSGTIYF. The CDR3, as DNA: TGTGCCAGCAGCCCGCAACGTTCAGGCACCATATATTTT. The chain combines TRBV13 with TRBJ1-3; no clear D. V was trimmed by 5 bases and J by 9 bases, leaving 14 bases between them. Looked up from germline, CDR1 is PRHDT and CDR2 is FYEKMQ (reference sequence). The CDR3 spans 13 residues.

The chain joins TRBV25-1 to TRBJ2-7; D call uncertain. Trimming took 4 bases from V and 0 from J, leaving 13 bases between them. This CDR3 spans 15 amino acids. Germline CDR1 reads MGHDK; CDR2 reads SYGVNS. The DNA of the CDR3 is TGTGCCAGCAGTGGGACCAGGACGGGCTCCTACGAGCAGTACTTC. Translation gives CASSGTRTGSYEQYF.

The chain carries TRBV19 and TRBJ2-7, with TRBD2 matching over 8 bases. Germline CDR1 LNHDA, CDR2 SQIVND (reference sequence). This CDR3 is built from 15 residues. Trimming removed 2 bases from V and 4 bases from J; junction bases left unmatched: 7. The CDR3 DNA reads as TGTGCCAGTAGTATACAAGGCGGCGGGAGGTACGAGCAGTACTTC. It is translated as CASSIQGGGRYEQYF.

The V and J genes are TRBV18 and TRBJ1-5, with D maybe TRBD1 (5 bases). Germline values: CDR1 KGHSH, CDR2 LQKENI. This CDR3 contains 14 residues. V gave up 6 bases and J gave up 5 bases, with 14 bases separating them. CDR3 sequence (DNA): TGTGCCAGCTCGTCCGGGACCTTCGATCAGCCCCAGCATTTT. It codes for CASSSGTFDQPQHF.

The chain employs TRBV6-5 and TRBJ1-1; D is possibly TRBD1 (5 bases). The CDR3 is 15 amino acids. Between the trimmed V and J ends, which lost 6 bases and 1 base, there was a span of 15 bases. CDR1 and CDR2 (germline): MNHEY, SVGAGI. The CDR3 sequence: CASSQGVRGNTEAFF. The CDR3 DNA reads TGTGCCAGCAGCCAGGGCGTAAGGGGGAACACTGAAGCTTTCTTT.

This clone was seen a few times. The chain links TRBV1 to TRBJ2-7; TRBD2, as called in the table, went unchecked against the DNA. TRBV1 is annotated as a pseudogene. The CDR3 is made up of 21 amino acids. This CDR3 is CTSSRQPSRTSGGVLGYEQYF. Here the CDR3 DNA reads TGCACCAGCAGCCGTCAGCCCTCGAGGACTAGCGGGGGGGTTTTGGGCTACGAGCAGTACTTC.

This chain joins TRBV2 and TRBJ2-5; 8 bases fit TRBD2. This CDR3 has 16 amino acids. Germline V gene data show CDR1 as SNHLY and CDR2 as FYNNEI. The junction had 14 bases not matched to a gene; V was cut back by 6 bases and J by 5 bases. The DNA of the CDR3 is TGTGCCAGCAGCGGAGGGGGAGCGGGAGTTATGGAGACCCAGTACTTC. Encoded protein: CASSGGGAGVMETQYF.

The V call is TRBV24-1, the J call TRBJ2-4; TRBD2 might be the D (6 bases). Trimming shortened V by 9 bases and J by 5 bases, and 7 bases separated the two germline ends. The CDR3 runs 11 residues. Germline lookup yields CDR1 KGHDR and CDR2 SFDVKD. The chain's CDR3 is CATGEENIQYF. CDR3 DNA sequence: TGTGCCACCGGGGAGGAAAACATTCAGTACTTC.